Sequencing of this T cell receptor beta chain was carried out in a study of cytomegalovirus exposure and HLA in healthy donors. General study points: Researchers catalogued 160 or so TCR beta chains as cytomegalovirus-associated.

The protocol was immunoSEQ multiplex PCR, while the TCRdb copy is restricted to in-frame clones and leaves out a portion. The sample has some 120,000 clones, about 91% seen once. CDR3 length: 12 amino acids. Germline CDR1 and CDR2: MDHEN and SYDVKM. The V end lost 6 bases, the J end lost 8 bases, and 13 bases lay between the germline ends. This clone was counted once. Antigen specificity is unknown. Material for sequencing was PBMCs. The chain recombines TRBV28 with TRBJ1-1, with a possible D match to TRBD1 (5 bases). The sequence was obtained from a woman in her late teens or twenties in good health and CMV-seronegative. The DNA of the CDR3 is TGTGCCAGCAGCTCGACGGGGGGGGAAGCTTTCTTT. Translation: CASSSTGGEAFF. Full variable domain (remainder filled in from reference TRBV28 and TRBJ1-1): DVKVTQSSRYLVKRTGEKVFLECVQDMDHENMFWYRQDPGLGLRLIYFSYDVKMKEKGDIPEGYSVSREKKERFSLILESASTNQTSMYLCASSSTGGEAFFGQGTRLTVV.